Given below is one TCR beta chain in context. Antigen unknown. This table comes from immunoSEQ multiplex PCR, and its TCRdb copy is limited to in-frame clones, with some not included. The sample consists of more than 150,000 clones, approximately 88% of them appearing once. Trimming removed 7 bases from V and 5 bases from J; junction bases left unmatched: 5. The CDR3 has 13 amino acids. Germline V lookup: CDR1 LGHDT, CDR2 YNNKEL (reference sequence). These data are taken from a study of Ad26.COV2.S vaccination and SARS-CoV-2 variants. Whole-study findings and limits: Total T cell responses were possibly underestimated by TCR breadth and depth analyses. Spike-specific TCR breadth was greater in vaccine than placebo recipients.

The sequence derives from a human donor who had recovered from COVID-19. V usage is TRBV3-1 (or the pseudogene TRBV3-2) and J usage is TRBJ2-5; 9 bases agree with TRBD2. The source material was peripheral blood, sampled after recovery from COVID-19. In DNA, the CDR3 is TGTGCCAGCAAAAAGCGGGGGGACGAGACCCAGTACTTC. Protein: CASKKRGDETQYF.